One sample yielded the 21 T cell receptor beta chains listed below, sequenced in a study of blood T cell repertoires in COVID-19. TCRdb's table, derived via immunoSEQ multiplex PCR, lists solely in-frame clones and lacks some. Of fewer than 250,000 clones in the sample, about 86% are singletons; the top ten hold 7.5% to 9%. The material sequenced was peripheral blood. These TCRs come from a woman in her 50s with acute or convalescent COVID-19.

A few counts support this clone. The sample contains more than one DNA sequence encoding this CDR3. The chain is built from TRBV7-2 and TRBJ1-1, with unresolved D. Germline CDR1 reads SGHTA; CDR2 reads FQGNSA. V shed 3 bases and J shed 1 base, with 6 bases lying between them. The CDR3 length is 13 residues. The CDR3 protein is CASSFQWNTEAFF. CDR3 bases: TGTGCCAGCAGCTTTCAGTGGAACACTGAAGCTTTCTTT.

This clone was seen only once. The chain couples TRBV7-2 to TRBJ1-1, with D perhaps TRBD1 (6 bases). V shed 4 bases and J shed 3 bases, with 12 bases lying between them. Looked up from germline, CDR1 is SGHTA and CDR2 is FQGNSA. This CDR3 contains 14 residues. The CDR3 loop reads CASSYRQVDTEAFF. The CDR3 DNA sequence: TGTGCCAGCAGCTATCGACAGGTGGACACTGAAGCTTTCTTT.

The gene calls are TRBV15 and TRBJ2-1, with 12 positions matching TRBD2. CDR1 is LNHNV, CDR2 YYDKDF, per germline (reference sequence). J lost 7 bases, V lost 3 bases, and 7 bases had no gene match. The CDR3 totals 16 residues. The CDR3 sequence: CATSRNPGLAGNEQFF. In DNA, the CDR3 is TGTGCCACCAGCAGGAACCCTGGACTAGCGGGAAATGAGCAGTTCTTC.

The V and J genes are TRBV11-2 and TRBJ1-4; 12 bases map to TRBD1. This CDR3 contains 17 residues. From germline, CDR1 is SGHAT and CDR2 FQNNGV. V shed 5 bases, J shed 2 bases, and the junction held 6 bases outside the gene matches. CDR3 in DNA: TGTGCCAGCAGCCCGGGGACAGGGGGCCTGACTAATGAAAAACTGTTTTTT. It yields the protein CASSPGTGGLTNEKLFF.

This clone was seen more than once but under ten times. The CDR3 loop is CASALGLNKNEAFF. DNA for the CDR3: TGTGCTAGTGCCCTGGGGCTGAATAAGAACGAAGCTTTCTTT. The gene calls are TRBV12-5 and TRBJ1-1; a weak D match, TRBD1 (5 bases). Germline lookup yields CDR1 LGHNT and CDR2 FRNRAP. The CDR3 extends over 14 amino acids. V was pared by 7 bases and J by 8 bases, with 20 bases between.

The CDR3, as DNA: TGTGCCAGCTCACCTTTTCGGGACAGAAGCACAGATACGCAGTATTTT. It yields the protein CASSPFRDRSTDTQYF. This sequence joins TRBV18 and TRBJ2-3, with TRBD1 identical over 7 bases. Unmatched junction bases numbered 6, after V lost 3 bases and J lost 0 bases. From germline, CDR1 is KGHSH and CDR2 LQKENI. This CDR3 has 16 residues.

This sequence joins TRBV7-2 and TRBJ2-7; D possibly corresponds to TRBD2 (5 bases). Germline lookup yields CDR1 SGHTA and CDR2 FQGNSA. This CDR3 is 12 amino acids long. The germline V and J ends were trimmed by 5 bases and 6 bases, with 11 bases remaining between them. This CDR3 is CASSPSRGEQYF. Here the CDR3 DNA reads TGTGCCAGCAGCCCCTCCCGGGGCGAGCAGTACTTC.

V is TRBV18 and J is TRBJ1-6, with 7 bases matching TRBD1. CDR1 KGHSH and CDR2 LQKENI come from the germline V gene. The J segment lost 7 bases and the V segment lost 0 bases, leaving 3 bases of the junction unmatched. This CDR3 region has 15 residues. In DNA form, the CDR3 reads TGTGCCAGCTCACCACCGGACAGGCGGAATTCACCCCTCCACTTT. Translation: CASSPPDRRNSPLHF.

The CDR3 DNA is TGTGCCAGCAGTGGAGGGGGCTCAGATACGCAGTATTTT. Protein product: CASSGGGSDTQYF. The chain joins TRBV12-3 or TRBV12-4 to TRBJ2-3, with a possible D match to TRBD1 (7 bases). V dropped 5 bases and J dropped 4 bases, with 10 bases sitting between them. The CDR3 consists of 13 residues.

This rearrangement joins TRBV6-2 or TRBV6-3 to TRBJ2-3; 10 nucleotides agree with TRBD2. CDR1 MNHEY and CDR2 SVGEGT come from the germline V gene. Trimming removed 7 bases from V and 4 bases from J; junction bases left unmatched: 8. The length of the CDR3 is 15 residues. The DNA of the CDR3 is TGTGCCAGCACCCCTAGCGGGAGTGTATCAGATACGCAGTATTTT. It is translated as CASTPSGSVSDTQYF.

V and J are TRBV6-2 or TRBV6-3 and TRBJ2-5, with D perhaps matching TRBD2 (5 bases). The germline V gene has CDR1 MNHEY and CDR2 SVGEGT. The CDR3 spans 16 residues. Trimming took 2 bases from V and 5 from J, leaving 18 bases between them. The CDR3 nucleotides read TGTGCCAGCAGTTACCCGGAGGAGAGGGTGACGGAGACCCAGTACTTC. Translating gives CASSYPEERVTETQYF.

The genes are TRBV5-1 and TRBJ2-2; 7 bases are shared with TRBD1. CDR3 length: 15 residues. CDR1 SGHRS and CDR2 YFSETQ come from the germline V gene. V lost 4 bases to trimming and J lost 6 bases; unmatched junction nucleotides: 9. CDR3 loop: CASSETGIQAGELFF. CDR3 DNA sequence: TGCGCCAGCAGCGAGACAGGGATCCAGGCCGGGGAGCTGTTTTTT.

This sequence joins TRBV27 and TRBJ2-4; D unresolved. From germline, CDR1 is MNHEY and CDR2 SMNVEV (reference sequence). The CDR3 loop spans 15 amino acids. The ends were cut back, 6 bases at V and 0 bases at J, with 12 bases in the middle. Here the CDR3 DNA reads TGTGCCAGCAGCCCTAGAGGTTTAGCCAAAAACATTCAGTACTTC. Its protein product is CASSPRGLAKNIQYF.

This CDR3 reads CASSFRRTMWNEQFF. The CDR3, as DNA: TGTGCCAGCAGCTTCAGACGGACTATGTGGAATGAGCAGTTCTTC. The V gene is TRBV7-2, the J gene TRBJ2-1; maybe TRBD2 (6 bases). V was clipped by 3 bases and J by 7 bases, with 16 bases between them. CDR1 is SGHTA and CDR2 is FQGNSA in the germline V gene. CDR3 length: 15 amino acids.

This chain joins TRBV7-2 and TRBJ1-1, with 7 bases aligning to TRBD1. V dropped 5 bases and J dropped 10; count of bases not matched to a gene: 13. Looked up from germline, CDR1 is SGHTA and CDR2 is FQGNSA. The CDR3 length is 14 residues. CDR3 region: CASSPQSGGRVAFF. CDR3 nucleotide sequence: TGTGCCAGCAGCCCCCAATCAGGGGGGCGGGTAGCTTTCTTT.

J is TRBJ2-5 and V is TRBV11-2; the match to TRBD2 covers 15 bases. J lost 1 base, V lost 5 bases, and 5 bases had no gene match. Germline lookup yields CDR1 SGHAT and CDR2 FQNNGV. This CDR3 spans 17 amino acids. The CDR3 protein is CASSPWTSGRAQETQYF. The CDR3 nucleotides read TGTGCCAGCAGCCCTTGGACTAGCGGGAGGGCCCAAGAGACCCAGTACTTC.

The rearrangement uses TRBV5-8 and TRBJ2-1; no firm D call. Trimming left V 2 bases short and J 9 bases short, with 9 bases between. The germline CDR1 and CDR2 sequences are SGHTS and YDEGEE. This CDR3 spans 12 amino acids. The CDR3 sequence: CASSFHRFEQFF. Written as DNA, the CDR3 is TGTGCCAGCAGCTTCCATCGGTTTGAGCAGTTCTTC.

This chain connects TRBV3-1 (or the pseudogene TRBV3-2) to TRBJ1-1; maybe TRBD1 (6 bases). V dropped 4 bases and J dropped 4 bases, with 13 bases sitting between them. Per germline, CDR1 LGHDT and CDR2 YNNKEL (reference sequence). The CDR3 contains 14 residues. This CDR3 reads CASSPDTGSTEAFF. The CDR3 DNA reads TGTGCCAGCAGCCCCGATACAGGGAGCACTGAAGCTTTCTTT.

The chain combines TRBV20-1 with TRBJ2-1; TRBD2 matches at 12 bases. The CDR3 totals 17 residues. The V and J ends lost 3 bases and 5 bases, in that order; junction bases with no gene match: 11. Germline V gives CDR1 DFQATT, CDR2 SNEGSKA (reference sequence). CDR3 in amino acids: CSASGLAGGPGDNEQFF. The CDR3 nucleotides read TGCAGTGCTAGTGGGCTAGCGGGAGGGCCAGGAGACAATGAGCAGTTCTTC.

V usage is TRBV19 and J usage is TRBJ2-2, with 10 bases fitting TRBD1. V trimming: 7 bases; J trimming: 2 bases; junction bases outside the gene matches: 4. The germline CDR1 and CDR2 sequences are LNHDA and SQIVND (reference sequence). CDR3 length: 15 residues. For the CDR3, the DNA is TGTGCCAGTACCGCGACAGGGGGCAACACCGGGGAGCTGTTTTTT. This translates into CASTATGGNTGELFF.

CDR3 in amino acids: CATSVFLAGHNEQFF. The CDR3 bases are TGTGCCACCAGTGTATTTCTAGCGGGCCACAATGAGCAGTTCTTC. The V call is TRBV24-1, the J call TRBJ2-1; 8 nucleotides align to TRBD2. This CDR3 has 15 amino acids. With 5 bases clipped from V and 5 bases from J, the junction kept 7 bases outside the gene matches. Germline assignment: CDR1 KGHDR and CDR2 SFDVKD.